This is a list of T cell receptor beta chains from one sample in a study of T cell responses to AZD1222 COVID-19 vaccine. TCRdb's table, derived via immunoSEQ multiplex PCR, lists solely in-frame clones and lacks some. This sample yields about 110,000 clones, of which about 94% are seen a single time; 2.9% belongs to the top ten. The specimen comprised peripheral blood, sampled 28 days after the second AZD1222 dose. These receptors came from an adult who received the AZD1222 COVID-19 vaccine. The CDR3 runs from the conserved cysteine through the conserved F or W. The D gene is left open where the match is weak. Clone sizes are given selectively: once, few, many, or a class where the clone is expanded.

D: -
size: -
J: TRBJ1-1
length: 15
V: TRBV12-5
CDR3: CASGLADARNTEAFF
DNA: TGTGCTAGTGGTTTGGCCGACGCTAGGAACACTGAAGCTTTCTTT

D: TRBD2
size: -
J: TRBJ2-1
length: 13
V: TRBV5-4
CDR3: CASSSTSGWLMIF
DNA: TGTGCCAGCAGTTCCACTAGCGGGTGGTTGATGATCTTC

D: -
size: once
J: TRBJ1-1
length: 14
V: TRBV7-2
CDR3: CASSMAGDGAEAFF
DNA: TGTGCCAGCAGCATGGCCGGGGACGGGGCTGAAGCTTTCTTT

D: -
size: -
J: TRBJ1-2
length: 15
V: TRBV27
CDR3: CASTPRGGTDYGYTF
DNA: TGTGCCAGCACCCCTAGGGGGGGCACAGACTATGGCTACACCTTC

D: -
size: -
J: TRBJ2-7
length: 16
V: TRBV7-9
CDR3: CASSPTGSGSSYEQYF
DNA: TGTGCCAGCAGCCCAACCGGTAGCGGAAGCTCCTACGAGCAGTACTTC

D: -
size: once
J: TRBJ1-2
length: 13
V: TRBV5-5
CDR3: CASSWGANYGYTF
DNA: TGTGCCAGCAGCTGGGGGGCCAACTATGGCTACACCTTC

D: TRBD1
size: -
J: TRBJ2-3
length: 15
V: TRBV25-1
CDR3: CASSDGQGYTDTQYF
DNA: TGTGCCAGCAGTGACGGACAGGGGTACACAGATACGCAGTATTTT

D: TRBD1
size: -
J: TRBJ2-1
length: 16
V: TRBV3-1/TRBV3-2
CDR3: CASQTQGSPPYNEQFF
DNA: TGTGCCAGCCAAACACAGGGGTCCCCCCCTTACAATGAGCAGTTCTTC

D: -
size: -
J: TRBJ1-2
length: 13
V: TRBV2
CDR3: CASVLGEIYGYTF
DNA: TGTGCCAGCGTCTTAGGGGAGATCTATGGCTACACCTTC

D: -
size: -
J: TRBJ1-2
length: 14
V: TRBV16
CDR3: CASSQSEGRYGYTF
DNA: TGTGCCAGCAGCCAATCGGAGGGTCGCTATGGCTACACCTTC

D: -
size: -
J: TRBJ1-5
length: 16
V: TRBV2
CDR3: CASSGGLDLIGQPQHF
DNA: TGTGCCAGCAGCGGTGGACTGGATCTCATAGGTCAGCCCCAGCATTTT

D: -
size: once
J: TRBJ1-4
length: 15
V: TRBV18
CDR3: CASSFTGIYNEKLFF
DNA: TGTGCCAGCTCATTTACAGGGATATACAATGAAAAACTGTTTTTT

D: -
size: medium-sized
J: TRBJ2-7
length: 14
V: TRBV2
CDR3: CASQGHTKPYEQYF
DNA: TGTGCCAGCCAGGGACATACTAAACCCTACGAGCAGTACTTC

D: -
size: -
J: TRBJ2-1
length: 13
V: TRBV5-1
CDR3: CASSPGPNYEQFF
DNA: TGCGCCAGCAGCCCCGGACCCAACTATGAGCAGTTCTTC

D: TRBD2
size: -
J: TRBJ2-1
length: 16
V: TRBV7-6
CDR3: CASSLPGLARYNEQFF
DNA: TGTGCCAGCAGCTTACCAGGACTAGCGCGGTACAATGAGCAGTTCTTC

D: TRBD1
size: -
J: TRBJ1-2
length: 16
V: TRBV5-1
CDR3: CASSSPTGRGNYGYTF
DNA: TGCGCCAGCAGCTCCCCGACAGGGAGGGGCAACTATGGCTACACCTTC

D: -
size: -
J: TRBJ2-7
length: 14
V: TRBV6-2/TRBV6-3
CDR3: CASSYLRGFYEQYF
DNA: TGTGCCAGCAGTTACTTGAGGGGATTCTACGAGCAGTACTTC

D: -
size: -
J: TRBJ1-2
length: 20
V: TRBV6-1
CDR3: CASSEAPMIRTARLRVDYTF
DNA: TGTGCCAGCAGTGAAGCGCCTATGATACGGACAGCCCGTCTTCGCGTTGACTACACCTTC

D: TRBD2
size: few
J: TRBJ2-2
length: 15
V: TRBV18
CDR3: CASSPPSGNYGELFF
DNA: TGTGCCAGCTCCCCCCCCAGCGGGAATTACGGGGAGCTGTTTTTT

D: -
size: -
J: TRBJ1-1
length: 15
V: TRBV2
CDR3: CASRVEAGANTEAFF
DNA: TGTGCCAGCAGGGTAGAGGCAGGCGCGAACACTGAAGCTTTCTTT

D: TRBD1
size: -
J: TRBJ1-1
length: 15
V: TRBV4-2
CDR3: CASSDEDRDGTEAFF
DNA: TGTGCCAGCAGCGACGAAGACAGGGACGGCACTGAAGCTTTCTTT

D: -
size: -
J: TRBJ1-2
length: 12
V: TRBV27
CDR3: CASTSGAGGYTF
DNA: TGTGCCAGCACCTCAGGGGCAGGTGGCTACACCTTC

D: TRBD2
size: -
J: TRBJ2-1
length: 15
V: TRBV4-2
CDR3: CASSQGTSGGNEQFF
DNA: TGTGCCAGCAGCCAAGGGACTAGCGGGGGTAATGAGCAGTTCTTC

D: TRBD2
size: once
J: TRBJ2-7
length: 14
V: TRBV19
CDR3: CASSGLAGAYEQYF
DNA: TGTGCCAGTAGTGGTCTAGCGGGGGCCTACGAGCAGTACTTC

D: -
size: -
J: TRBJ1-1
length: 14
V: TRBV18
CDR3: CASSPGQMNTEAFF
DNA: TGTGCCAGCTCACCAGGTCAGATGAACACTGAAGCTTTCTTT

D: -
size: -
J: TRBJ2-7
length: 13
V: TRBV9
CDR3: CASSVGLTYEQYF
DNA: TGTGCCAGCAGCGTCGGGCTTACCTACGAGCAGTACTTC

D: -
size: -
J: TRBJ1-1
length: 12
V: TRBV19
CDR3: CASTLQGTEAFF
DNA: TGTGCCAGTACCTTACAGGGTACTGAAGCTTTCTTT

D: -
size: -
J: TRBJ1-6
length: 15
V: TRBV11-2
CDR3: CASSLVDSRRSPLHF
DNA: TGTGCCAGCAGCTTAGTAGACTCGAGAAGATCACCCCTCCACTTT

D: TRBD2
size: -
J: TRBJ2-1
length: 16
V: TRBV4-1
CDR3: CASSQGPGLVNNEQFF
DNA: TGCGCCAGCAGCCAGGGACCGGGACTAGTGAACAATGAGCAGTTCTTC

D: -
size: -
J: TRBJ1-2
length: 12
V: TRBV19
CDR3: CASSIRDRNYTF
DNA: TGTGCCAGTAGTATAAGGGACCGAAACTACACCTTC

D: -
size: -
J: TRBJ2-7
length: 13
V: TRBV18
CDR3: CASSPRVDREQYF
DNA: TGTGCCAGCTCACCAAGGGTCGACAGGGAGCAGTACTTC

D: -
size: -
J: TRBJ1-5
length: 16
V: TRBV15
CDR3: CATSRDGAGSNQPQHF
DNA: TGTGCCACCAGCAGAGATGGGGCAGGGAGCAATCAGCCCCAGCATTTT

D: TRBD1
size: -
J: TRBJ2-5
length: 13
V: TRBV12-3/TRBV12-4
CDR3: CASRPTGGETQYF
DNA: TGTGCCAGCAGGCCTACAGGGGGAGAGACCCAGTACTTC

D: TRBD2
size: -
J: TRBJ2-5
length: 16
V: TRBV19
CDR3: CASSLPGLAGVETQYF
DNA: TGTGCCAGTAGTTTACCGGGACTAGCGGGGGTAGAGACCCAGTACTTC

D: -
size: -
J: TRBJ2-7
length: 19
V: TRBV6-2/TRBV6-3
CDR3: CASSSYGGLRLTRPDEQYF
DNA: TGTGCCAGCAGTTCCTACGGGGGCCTTCGGCTGACGCGTCCCGACGAGCAGTACTTC

D: TRBD2
size: -
J: TRBJ2-7
length: 20
V: TRBV10-3
CDR3: CAISDVPGQGTSGRFYEQYF
DNA: TGTGCCATCAGTGACGTCCCGGGACAGGGTACTAGCGGGAGGTTCTACGAGCAGTACTTC

D: -
size: -
J: TRBJ2-7
length: 12
V: TRBV29-1
CDR3: CSVRQNSYEQYF
DNA: TGCAGCGTTCGACAGAACTCCTACGAGCAGTACTTC

D: -
size: -
J: TRBJ1-1
length: 15
V: TRBV5-1
CDR3: CASSLAPPVNTEAFF
DNA: TGCGCCAGCAGCTTGGCCCCGCCAGTGAACACTGAAGCTTTCTTT

D: TRBD1
size: -
J: TRBJ2-7
length: 17
V: TRBV7-8
CDR3: CASSLYDRVAPSIGQYF
DNA: TGTGCCAGCAGCCTCTACGACAGGGTTGCGCCTAGTATCGGGCAGTACTTC

D: -
size: -
J: TRBJ1-3
length: 16
V: TRBV5-8
CDR3: CASSPGGASSGNTIYF
DNA: TGTGCCAGCAGCCCTGGGGGGGCCAGCTCTGGAAACACCATATATTTT

D: -
size: once
J: TRBJ1-1
length: 14
V: TRBV11-2
CDR3: CASSLGARNTEAFF
DNA: TGTGCCAGCAGCTTAGGGGCACGAAACACTGAAGCTTTCTTT

D: -
size: -
J: TRBJ2-2
length: 14
V: TRBV5-1
CDR3: CASSYAANTGELFF
DNA: TGCGCCAGCAGCTACGCAGCGAACACCGGGGAGCTGTTTTTT

D: TRBD2
size: -
J: TRBJ2-1
length: 15
V: TRBV6-4
CDR3: CASSRLAGASEEQFF
DNA: TGTGCCAGCAGTCGACTAGCGGGAGCAAGCGAGGAGCAGTTCTTC

D: -
size: -
J: TRBJ1-5
length: 14
V: TRBV5-8
CDR3: CASSFWISNQPQHF
DNA: TGTGCCAGCAGCTTCTGGATTAGCAATCAGCCCCAGCATTTT

D: -
size: -
J: TRBJ1-1
length: 14
V: TRBV19
CDR3: CASTFRTPMGKAFF
DNA: TGTGCCAGTACGTTCCGAACCCCGATGGGTAAAGCTTTCTTT

D: -
size: -
J: TRBJ2-5
length: 16
V: TRBV19
CDR3: CASSIDGLGQGETQYF
DNA: TGTGCCAGTAGTATAGATGGGCTAGGCCAGGGGGAGACCCAGTACTTC

D: -
size: few
J: TRBJ2-7
length: 11
V: TRBV12-5
CDR3: CASGLVSEQYF
DNA: TGTGCTAGTGGTTTGGTATCCGAGCAGTACTTC

D: -
size: once
J: TRBJ2-4
length: 15
V: TRBV11-2
CDR3: CASSDWTLAKNIQYF
DNA: TGTGCCAGCAGCGATTGGACGCTAGCCAAAAACATTCAGTACTTC

D: -
size: -
J: TRBJ2-7
length: 15
V: TRBV6-5
CDR3: CASSYSEALSYEQYF
DNA: TGTGCCAGCAGTTACTCCGAAGCCCTTTCCTACGAGCAGTACTTC

D: -
size: once
J: TRBJ2-7
length: 12
V: TRBV29-1
CDR3: CSVGPTTYEQYF
DNA: TGCAGCGTGGGACCGACTACCTACGAGCAGTACTTC

D: TRBD1
size: -
J: TRBJ1-2
length: 14
V: TRBV7-9
CDR3: CASSSTGGAGGYTF
DNA: TGTGCCAGCAGTTCCACAGGGGGCGCGGGAGGCTACACCTTC